This T cell receptor beta chain was documented in a study of monozygotic twins with inflammatory bowel disease (dated by TCRdb to the late 2010s). With regard to the full study: In total, roughly 28 monozygotic twin pairs made up the full study: 19 Danish pairs, all IBD-discordant, plus nine German pairs, of which four were IBD-concordant and five were IBD-discordant. Each individual had, on average, about 151 000 unique TCRalpha sequences and 181 000 unique TCRbeta sequences available for analysis. Disease-associated traits were sought mainly through comparisons between IBD patients and their genetically identical healthy co-twins within discordant pairs.

General conclusions and limits of the study: Fewer clonotypes were shared with other individuals by IBD patients than by healthy twins, most markedly in patients showing signs of disease activity. Differing immunosuppressive treatments among patients may have added background noise and inter-individual variability to the repertoires. No difference in repertoire similarity was observed between concordant and discordant twins, possibly owing to limited statistical power. Different T cell subtypes could not be distinguished in the analysis. The results gave no support for a single strong signal or clonotype linked to IBD. IBD patients had lower TCRbeta repertoire diversity, measured by the inverse Simpson index, than their healthy co-twins.

The CDR3 measures 16 amino acids from cysteine to phenylalanine. No DNA sequence was recorded. Sequences SGHKS (CDR1) and YYEKEE (CDR2) are obtained from the germline V gene (reference sequence). Library preparation employed 5' RACE. Each TCR library was prepared from about 3.5 ug of total RNA. For each sample, cDNA was synthesized in eight separate reactions using SMARTScribe reverse transcriptase. During cDNA synthesis, template switching introduced unique molecular identifiers that contained a 6-nucleotide sample barcode. Amplification of TCRalpha and TCRbeta cDNA involved two nested PCRs of about 15 and 9 cycles, and each PCR was followed by bead purification. Before amplification, cDNA was treated with uracil DNA-glycosylase and purified using the QIAquick PCR purification kit. The second PCR was the step at which Illumina TruSeq-compatible adapters and sample-specific barcodes were added. TapeStation and Qubit were used to check library quality and concentration, and 4.5 to 6.5 ng of each library was pooled. The pooled libraries were sequenced with 2 x 100 bp reads and custom sequencing primers on an Illumina HiSeq2500 single-index Rapid Run. From the authors' description of their analysis: UMI-based consensus assembly with MiGEC version 1.2.6 was used to correct PCR and sequencing errors. MiXCR version 2.1.1 was used to carry out V(D)J alignment, clonotype assembly and CDR3 extraction. Gene usage, clonotype sharing and MAIT/NKT TCR abundance were normalised by analysing the top 1000, 10 000 and 20 000 clonotypes per sample. After downsampling to 27 000 UMIs, diversity was calculated as the inverse Simpson index using the vegan R package. Paired Mann-Whitney U tests on discordant twin pairs were used, with Benjamini-Hochberg multiple-testing correction. TCRdb reprocessed the public reads and reports one entry per CDR3 protein sequence, without DNA. The authors' filters were not applied to this entry. The sample's table covers 110,000 to 150,000 distinct CDR3 sequences. The top ten constitute around 1.3% of the sample.

On this clonotype itself: Its antigen is currently not known.

From each donor, an approximately 2.5 ml peripheral blood sample was collected into PAXgene tubes and stored at -80 degrees C. Without any T cell sorting, total RNA was extracted from whole blood using the PAXgene blood miRNA kit on an automated QIAcube. Peripheral blood from monozygotic twin pairs concordant or discordant for inflammatory bowel disease was subjected to deep TCRalpha and TCRbeta repertoire profiling with unique molecular barcoding. Smoking habits were recorded for all twin pairs, and each individual was classified as a current, former or never smoker. The sequenced sample was blood. This sequence was found in a human donor with ulcerative colitis or Crohn's disease, or a healthy co-twin of an affected twin (not recorded which). The rearrangement combines TRBV5-5 with TRBJ2-2; the TCRdb D gene call, TRBD1, has no DNA to confirm it. The CDR3 region: CASRQLPPGDTGELFF.